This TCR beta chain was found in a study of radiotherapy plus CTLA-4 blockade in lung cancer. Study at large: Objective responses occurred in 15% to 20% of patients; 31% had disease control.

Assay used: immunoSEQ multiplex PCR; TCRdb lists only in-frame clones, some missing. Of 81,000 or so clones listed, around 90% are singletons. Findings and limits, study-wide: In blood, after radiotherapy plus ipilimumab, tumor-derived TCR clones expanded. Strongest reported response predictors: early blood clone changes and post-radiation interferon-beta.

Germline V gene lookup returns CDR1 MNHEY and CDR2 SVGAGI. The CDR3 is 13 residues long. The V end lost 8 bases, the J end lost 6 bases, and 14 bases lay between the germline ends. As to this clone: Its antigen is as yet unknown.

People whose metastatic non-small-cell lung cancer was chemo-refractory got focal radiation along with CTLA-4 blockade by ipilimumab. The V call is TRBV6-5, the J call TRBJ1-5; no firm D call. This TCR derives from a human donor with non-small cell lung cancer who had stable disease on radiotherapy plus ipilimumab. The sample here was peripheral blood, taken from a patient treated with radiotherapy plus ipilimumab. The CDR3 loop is CASRLDRGQPQHF. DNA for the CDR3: TGTGCCAGCCGTTTGGACCGAGGTCAGCCCCAGCATTTT.